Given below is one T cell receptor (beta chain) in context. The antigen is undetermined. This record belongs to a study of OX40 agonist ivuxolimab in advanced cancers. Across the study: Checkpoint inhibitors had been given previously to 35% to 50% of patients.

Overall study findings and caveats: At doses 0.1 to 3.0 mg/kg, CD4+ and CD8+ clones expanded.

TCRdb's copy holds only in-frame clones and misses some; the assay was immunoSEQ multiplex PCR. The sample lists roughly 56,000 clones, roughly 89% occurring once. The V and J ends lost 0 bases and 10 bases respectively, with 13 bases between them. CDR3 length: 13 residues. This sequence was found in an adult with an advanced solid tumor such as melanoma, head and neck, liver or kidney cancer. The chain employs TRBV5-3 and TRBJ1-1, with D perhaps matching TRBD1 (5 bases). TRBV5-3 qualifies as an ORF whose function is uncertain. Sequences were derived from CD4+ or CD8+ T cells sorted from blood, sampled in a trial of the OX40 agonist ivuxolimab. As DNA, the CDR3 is TGTGCCAGAAGCTTGGTTCTTGGGGCACGAGCTTTCTTT. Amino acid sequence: CARSLVLGARAFF.